Below are 24 T cell receptor beta chains sequenced from a single sample in a study of blood T cells in healthy people across ages. The use of a sample-barcoded 5' primer and a J-beta primer mix characterized a second PCR of about 6 to 11 cycles. TCRdb re-derived calls from the 5' RACE reads in MiXCR, one entry per CDR3 protein. This table holds roughly 2 million distinct CDR3 sequences, about 49% found once. Source material: blood. These receptors originate from a woman in her 40s in good health.

This chain connects TRBV9 to TRBJ2-7; no firm D call. CDR1 is SGDLS, CDR2 YYNGEE, per germline. The V end was cut by 6 bases, the J end by 3 bases, with 22 bases between. There are 16 residues in the CDR3. CDR3 protein: CASIPHVIGSFYEQYF. The CDR3 DNA sequence: TGTGCCAGCATTCCCCATGTCATCGGCTCCTTCTACGAGCAGTACTTC.

This clonotype has just a few counts. V gene TRBV28 combines with J gene TRBJ1-2, with 7 bases aligning to TRBD1. J was trimmed by 4 bases and V by 6 bases; bases with no gene match: 8. Germline V gene lookup returns CDR1 MDHEN and CDR2 SYDVKM. The CDR3 has 14 residues. The CDR3 region has the DNA TGTGCCAGCAGGACACCCGGGACAGTCTATGGCTACACCTTC. The encoded protein is CASRTPGTVYGYTF.

This chain connects TRBV20-1 to TRBJ2-3, with 8 bases lining up with TRBD2. Germline V lookup: CDR1 DFQATT, CDR2 SNEGSKA (reference sequence). J was trimmed by 2 bases and V by 4 bases; bases with no gene match: 5. The CDR3 consists of 14 residues. The CDR3 coding sequence is TGCAGTGCTACAGCTAGCGGGTACACAGATACGCAGTATTTT. This encodes CSATASGYTDTQYF.

J is TRBJ1-6 and V is TRBV7-9, with D unresolved. CDR3 length: 14 amino acids. The V and J ends lost 0 bases and 10 bases respectively, with 10 bases between them. The germline V gene has CDR1 SEHNR and CDR2 FQNEAQ (reference sequence). CDR3 sequence reads: CASSLAQGSSPLHF. The CDR3 DNA is TGTGCCAGCAGCTTAGCGCAAGGGTCCTCACCCCTCCACTTT.

The table lists this clonotype with a few counts. CDR3 loop: CASSPGRWNTEAFF. The DNA of the CDR3 is TGTGCCAGCAGTCCCGGACGGTGGAACACTGAAGCTTTCTTT. The chain employs TRBV12-3 or TRBV12-4 and TRBJ1-1, with D hard to call. The CDR3 is made up of 14 amino acids. Between the trimmed V and J ends, which lost 5 bases and 1 base, there was a span of 11 bases.

This clonotype has a handful of counts. This chain connects TRBV6-1 to TRBJ2-7; TRBD2 matches 14 bases. The last part of the DNA fits TRBJ2-5 better; the J call may be wrong. Germline-derived CDR1 and CDR2 are MNHNS and SASEGT. The CDR3 is made up of 15 amino acids. CDR3 in amino acids: CASSGLAGGPETQYF. In DNA, the CDR3 is TGTGCCAGCAGTGGACTAGCGGGGGGGCCAGAGACCCAGTACTTC.

The chain combines TRBV12-3 or TRBV12-4 with TRBJ2-3; the match to TRBD2 covers 10 bases. This CDR3 contains 17 residues. Trimming removed 6 bases from V and 4 bases from J; junction bases left unmatched: 13. CDR3 amino acids: CASSITRTSGVPDTQYF. The CDR3 nucleotides are TGTGCCAGCAGCATAACCCGAACTAGCGGGGTTCCAGATACGCAGTATTTT.

The gene calls are TRBV6-6 and TRBJ1-5, with 9 positions matching TRBD1. J gave up 7 bases and V 6 bases, and 13 bases lay outside the gene matches. The CDR3 has 16 residues. CDR1 and CDR2 (germline): MNHNY, SVGAGI (reference sequence). The CDR3 nucleotides are TGTGCCAGCAGCCCGGGACAGGGAGTAACTCGGCAGCCCCAGCATTTT. Its protein is CASSPGQGVTRQPQHF.

V usage is TRBV29-1 and J usage is TRBJ2-5; TRBD2 matches 9 bases. CDR1 is SQVTM and CDR2 is ANQGSEA in the germline V gene. The CDR3 runs 13 residues. V lost 3 bases and J lost 5; bases outside the gene matches: 4. CDR3 in DNA: TGCAGCGTTGATGGACTAGCGAGCGAGACCCAGTACTTC. As protein: CSVDGLASETQYF.

This clonotype was detected only once. The rearrangement links TRBV4-3 to TRBJ2-7, with D perhaps matching TRBD1 (5 bases). CDR1 and CDR2 from the germline V gene are LGHNA and YSLEER. This CDR3 has 17 residues. V lost 0 bases and J lost 3, with 18 bases in between. The CDR3 sequence is CASSQDGQTQPYYEQYF. The CDR3, as DNA: TGCGCCAGCAGCCAAGATGGACAAACCCAGCCGTACTACGAGCAGTACTTC.

This chain joins TRBV7-8 and TRBJ2-5; unclear D gene. This CDR3 has 15 amino acids. CDR1 and CDR2 (germline): SGHVS, FQNEAQ. V gave up 0 bases and J gave up 11 bases, with 19 bases separating them. The CDR3 loop reads CASSLALTLLNEQYF. The CDR3 DNA sequence: TGTGCCAGCAGCTTAGCCCTGACCCTTCTCAATGAGCAGTACTTC.

There are a few counts of this clonotype. The chain combines TRBV21-1 with TRBJ2-7; TRBD2, the D gene given by the table, was not confirmed from the DNA. TRBV21-1 is a documented pseudogene. This CDR3 has 16 residues. CDR3 coding DNA: TGTGCCAGCAGCAAAATTAGGAGGGCTTACTCCTACGAGCAGTACTTC. It is translated as CASSKIRRAYSYEQYF.

V gene TRBV24-1 combines with J gene TRBJ2-3; D uncertain. The V and J ends lost 2 bases and 2 bases respectively, with 7 bases between them. This CDR3 has 14 residues. Germline CDR1 reads KGHDR; CDR2 reads SFDVKD. The DNA of the CDR3 is TGTGCCACCAGTGATTCAGACAACACAGATACGCAGTATTTT. This gives the protein CATSDSDNTDTQYF.

The chain combines TRBV10-3 with TRBJ2-5, with D tentatively TRBD2 (6 bases). Trimming took off 8 bases at V and 4 bases at J, with 17 bases between the two ends. The CDR3 is made up of 14 amino acids. Germline V gene sequence: CDR1 ENHRY, CDR2 SYGVKD. The CDR3 is CAIGVGIGGETQYF. The CDR3 nucleotides read TGTGCCATCGGGGTAGGGATCGGGGGAGAGACCCAGTACTTC.

The chain links TRBV12-3 or TRBV12-4 to TRBJ2-5, with 10 nucleotides matching TRBD2. The CDR3 totals 16 residues. Trimming at V came to 3 bases and at J to 5 bases, leaving 9 bases not matched to a gene. The CDR3 loop reads CASSLNRAGGQETQYF. DNA of the CDR3: TGTGCCAGCAGTTTGAACAGAGCGGGGGGGCAGGAGACCCAGTACTTC.

The CDR3 protein is CASSRSMADTQYF. CDR3 bases: TGTGCCAGCAGTCGTTCGATGGCAGATACGCAGTATTTT. The V and J genes are TRBV27 and TRBJ2-3; D unclear. V was pared by 5 bases and J by 4 bases, with 10 bases between. The CDR3 is 13 residues long. In germline, CDR1 is MNHEY, CDR2 SMNVEV (reference sequence).

The CDR3: CSARAVQRVGGYTF. DNA of the CDR3: TGCAGTGCTAGAGCTGTACAGAGAGTGGGTGGCTACACCTTC. This rearrangement joins TRBV20-1 to TRBJ1-2; D is unclear. Germline V gene data show CDR1 as DFQATT and CDR2 as SNEGSKA (reference sequence). The CDR3 contains 14 residues. V lost 1 base to trimming and J lost 7 bases, with 16 bases between them.

V and J are TRBV29-1 and TRBJ2-6; the D is unclear. Germline V gene sequence: CDR1 SQVTM, CDR2 ANQGSEA. The length of the CDR3 is 13 residues. V dropped 6 bases and J dropped 4 bases, with 10 bases sitting between them. CDR3 protein: CSVSIGGANVLTF. The CDR3 DNA reads as TGCAGCGTCTCTATAGGGGGGGCCAACGTCCTGACTTTC.

This clonotype has a handful of counts. The chain is built from TRBV29-1 and TRBJ2-3; D possibly uses TRBD1 or TRBD2 (5 bases each). The V gene lost 7 bases and the J gene lost 0 bases, with 17 bases spanning the gap. The CDR3 extends over 15 amino acids. Germline lookup yields CDR1 SQVTM and CDR2 ANQGSEA. Here the CDR3 reads CSGTTGGLSTDTQYF. The CDR3 DNA reads TGCAGCGGGACCACTGGGGGATTAAGCACAGATACGCAGTATTTT.

The table lists this clonotype with a few counts. The gene calls are TRBV6-2 or TRBV6-3 and TRBJ2-5; D not certain. The CDR3 contains 16 residues. Germline lookup yields CDR1 MNHEY and CDR2 SVGEGT. The V end was cut by 5 bases, the J end by 3 bases, with 19 bases between. CDR3 DNA: TGTGCCAGCAGTCCTTTTACACGCCGGTGGAAAGAGACCCAGTACTTC. Protein product: CASSPFTRRWKETQYF.

This rearrangement joins TRBV20-1 to TRBJ1-2; the D gene is possibly TRBD1 (5 bases). Trimming cost V 3 bases and J 5 bases, with 16 bases left between them. This CDR3 has 14 amino acids. Per germline, CDR1 DFQATT and CDR2 SNEGSKA (reference sequence). CDR3 DNA: TGCAGTGCTAGTGACGCGGGGCTACTGTATGGCTACACCTTC. Translating it yields CSASDAGLLYGYTF.

The chain combines TRBV11-1 with TRBJ2-3; D gene ambiguous. Trimming cost V 1 base and J 6 bases, with 11 bases left between them. CDR3 length: 14 amino acids. Germline V gene data show CDR1 as SGHAT and CDR2 as FQDESV (reference sequence). Here the CDR3 reads CASSLGVSRDTQYF. The CDR3 DNA is TGTGCCAGCAGCTTAGGGGTCAGTCGGGATACGCAGTATTTT.

In its sample, this clonotype was seen a few times. The chain joins TRBV27 to TRBJ1-5, with D uncertain. Germline V lookup: CDR1 MNHEY, CDR2 SMNVEV (reference sequence). The CDR3 has 10 residues. CDR3 amino acids: CAELNQPQHF. The CDR3 DNA is TGTGCGGAACTTAATCAGCCCCAGCATTTT.

V is TRBV7-2 and J is TRBJ2-3; D is uncertain. The CDR3 runs 14 residues. V lost 3 bases and J lost 5, with 12 bases in between. Germline V gene data show CDR1 as SGHTA and CDR2 as FQGNSA. CDR3 amino acids: CASSFRVVGDTQYF. CDR3 DNA sequence: TGTGCCAGCAGCTTTCGGGTCGTTGGAGATACGCAGTATTTT.